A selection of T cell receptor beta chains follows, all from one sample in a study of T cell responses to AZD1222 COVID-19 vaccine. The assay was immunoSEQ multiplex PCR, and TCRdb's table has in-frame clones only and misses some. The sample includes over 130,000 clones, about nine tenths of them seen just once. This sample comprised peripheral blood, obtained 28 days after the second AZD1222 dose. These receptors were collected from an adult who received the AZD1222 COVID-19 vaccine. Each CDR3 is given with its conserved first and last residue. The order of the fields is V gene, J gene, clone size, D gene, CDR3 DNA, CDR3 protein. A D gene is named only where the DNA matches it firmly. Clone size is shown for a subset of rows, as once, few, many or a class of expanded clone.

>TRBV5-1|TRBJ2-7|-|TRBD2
TGCGCCAGCAGCGCCGGGACTAGCGGGAGTCTGGGAGAGCAGTACTTC
CASSAGTSGSLGEQYF
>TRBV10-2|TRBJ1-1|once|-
TGCGCCAGCAGTGAGTCATTGGGGAACACTGAAGCTTTCTTT
CASSESLGNTEAFF
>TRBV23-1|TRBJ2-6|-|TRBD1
TGCGCCAGCAGTCAGCTACCTCCAGGGGGCGCATCTGGGGCCAACGTCCTGACTTTC
CASSQLPPGGASGANVLTF
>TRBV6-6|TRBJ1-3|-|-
TGTGCCAGCAGGCCCCAGTCAACCTCTGGAAACACCATATATTTT
CASRPQSTSGNTIYF
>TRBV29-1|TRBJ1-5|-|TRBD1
TGCAGCGTCCAAACCGGGACAGGGGAACAGCCCCAGCATTTT
CSVQTGTGEQPQHF
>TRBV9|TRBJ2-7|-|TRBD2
TGTGCCAGCAGCGTAGGCGGTAGCGGGCCCCTCTCCTACGAGCAGTACTTC
CASSVGGSGPLSYEQYF
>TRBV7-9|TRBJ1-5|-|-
TGTGCCAGCAGCAAACAAGGACAGACAGTTCAGCCCCAGCATTTT
CASSKQGQTVQPQHF
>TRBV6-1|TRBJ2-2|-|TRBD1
TGTGCCAGCAGTGGTCCCCGGGACAGGGGCACCGGGGAGCTGTTTTTT
CASSGPRDRGTGELFF
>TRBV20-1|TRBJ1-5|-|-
TGCAGTGCTAGTACGGATCAGCCCCAGCATTTT
CSASTDQPQHF
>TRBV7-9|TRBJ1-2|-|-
TGTGCCAGCAGCCCTCTCGCAGGGGCTACCTATGGCTACACCTTC
CASSPLAGATYGYTF
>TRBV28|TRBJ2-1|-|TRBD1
TGTGCCAGCAGTTTCTTACCGGGACAGCCAAACAATGAGCAGTTCTTC
CASSFLPGQPNNEQFF
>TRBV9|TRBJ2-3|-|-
TGTGCCAGCAGCGTAGGTGCGGGATCAGGCACAGATACGCAGTATTTT
CASSVGAGSGTDTQYF
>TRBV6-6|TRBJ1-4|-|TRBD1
TGTGCCAGCAGCCTGGGACAGGGGAATGAAAAACTGTTTTTT
CASSLGQGNEKLFF
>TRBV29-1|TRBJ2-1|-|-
TGCAGCGTGCGGGAACAGGACCTTAAGAATGAGCAGTTCTTC
CSVREQDLKNEQFF
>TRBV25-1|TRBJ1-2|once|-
TGTGCCAGCAGTGGTCGGTACCGGGGGGACTATGGCTACACCTTC
CASSGRYRGDYGYTF
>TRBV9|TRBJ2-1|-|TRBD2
TGTGCCAGCAGCGTAGGTAGCGGGGGACCATACAATGAGCAGTTCTTC
CASSVGSGGPYNEQFF
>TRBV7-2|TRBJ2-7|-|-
TGTGCCAGCAGCTCGACCTACGAGCAGTACTTC
CASSSTYEQYF
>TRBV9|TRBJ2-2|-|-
TGTGCCAGCAGCGTGGCCCGGCGGAACACCGGGGAGCTGTTTTTT
CASSVARRNTGELFF
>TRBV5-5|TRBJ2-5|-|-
TGTGCCAGCAGCTTGTTGGCCAGCCAAGAGACCCAGTACTTC
CASSLLASQETQYF
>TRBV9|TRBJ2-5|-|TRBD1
TGTGCCAGCAGCGTCCACTACGGGACAGGGGAGGAGACCCAGTACTTC
CASSVHYGTGEETQYF
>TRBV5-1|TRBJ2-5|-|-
TGCGCCAGCAGCTTGCGCCCGACCACAGGAGAGACCCAGTACTTC
CASSLRPTTGETQYF
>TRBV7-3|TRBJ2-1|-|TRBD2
TGTGCCAGCAGCTCCCCAGCGGGGGGGACCTACAATGAGCAGTTCTTC
CASSSPAGGTYNEQFF
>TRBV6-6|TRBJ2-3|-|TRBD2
TGTGCCAGCAGTTACCGGGGAACTAGCGGCACAGATACGCAGTATTTT
CASSYRGTSGTDTQYF
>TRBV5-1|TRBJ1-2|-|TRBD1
TGCGCCAGCAGCTCCGGTACAGGGGGCTATGGCTACACCTTC
CASSSGTGGYGYTF
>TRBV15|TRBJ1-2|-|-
TGTGCCACCAGCAGCGGTGGGACATATAGCTCCTATGGCTACACCTTC
CATSSGGTYSSYGYTF
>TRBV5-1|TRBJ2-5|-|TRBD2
TGCGCCAGCAGCTTGTCGGGGGGGACCACGGCCCAGTACTTC
CASSLSGGTTAQYF
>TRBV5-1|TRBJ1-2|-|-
TGCGCCAGCAGCCCCGAAGTGTCCGTTTATGTCTATGGCTACACCTTC
CASSPEVSVYVYGYTF
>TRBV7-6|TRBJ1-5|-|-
TGTGCCAGCAGCCCAACCGGGGCAAGGTTAAATCAGCCCCAGCATTTT
CASSPTGARLNQPQHF
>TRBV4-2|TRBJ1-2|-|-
TGTGCCAGCAGCCAAGTCGGGGATTATGGCTACACCTTC
CASSQVGDYGYTF
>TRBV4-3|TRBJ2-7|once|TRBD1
TGCGCCAGCAGCCAATTCCGAACGGGACAGAGCTCCTACGAGCAGTACTTC
CASSQFRTGQSSYEQYF
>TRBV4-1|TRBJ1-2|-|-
TGCGCCAGCAGCCTAGATGAGGGAGGGGGCTACACCTTC
CASSLDEGGGYTF
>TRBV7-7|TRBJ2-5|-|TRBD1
TGTGCTAGCAGCTCCGACAGGGGGCATGAGACCCAGTACTTC
CASSSDRGHETQYF
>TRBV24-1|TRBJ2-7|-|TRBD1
TGTGCCACCAGTGATGGCGGGACAGGGGATGGAGAGCAGTACTTC
CATSDGGTGDGEQYF
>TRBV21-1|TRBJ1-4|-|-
TGTGCCAGCAGCTCTGTCGGGACAGGAGGGTTTCGTAATGAAAAACTGTTTTTT
CASSSVGTGGFRNEKLFF
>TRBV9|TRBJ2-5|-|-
TGTGCCAGCAGCAAGGGGGGCCGGCAGGAGACCCAGTACTTC
CASSKGGRQETQYF
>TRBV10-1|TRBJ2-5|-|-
TGCGCCAGCAGTGAGGAGTATGGGCGGGGGACCCAGTACTTC
CASSEEYGRGTQYF
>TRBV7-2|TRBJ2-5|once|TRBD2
TGTGCCAGCAGCGAGACTAGCGATCGGGAGACCCAGTACTTC
CASSETSDRETQYF
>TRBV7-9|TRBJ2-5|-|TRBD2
TGTGCCAGCAGCGTTAGCGGGGGACAAGAGACCCAGTACTTC
CASSVSGGQETQYF
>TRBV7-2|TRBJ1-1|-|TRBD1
TGTGCCAGCAGCTTAGAAGGGACAGGGAACACTGAAGCTTTCTTT
CASSLEGTGNTEAFF
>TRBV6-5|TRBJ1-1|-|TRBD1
TGTGCCAGCAGCACACCGGGACAGGGATTCACTGAAGCTTTCTTT
CASSTPGQGFTEAFF
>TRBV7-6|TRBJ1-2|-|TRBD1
TGTGCCAGCAGCTCTCGACAGGGTGTGAACTATGGCTACACCTTC
CASSSRQGVNYGYTF